Included here is one T cell receptor (beta chain) sequence, with context. These data come from a study of blood T cell repertoires in COVID-19. About the research overall: Samples representing acute and convalescent COVID-19 were sourced from the United States, Italy and Spain. Sample material is recorded as cDNA or gDNA derived from T cells, B-cell-depleted T cells, or PBMCs.

In the authors' workflow: Using reference gene primer amplification, nucleated cell counts were estimated. The protocol was immunoSEQ multiplex PCR, while the TCRdb copy is restricted to in-frame clones and leaves out a portion. D and trimming come from the DNA, and the V and J calls and clone size come from that table. Altogether roughly 280,000 clones are present, around nine tenths being singletons, with the ten largest covering about 11%. The CDR3 runs 14 residues. Germline CDR1 reads LNHDA; CDR2 reads SQIVND (reference sequence). V dropped 9 bases and J dropped 7; count of bases not matched to a gene: 14. Seattle enrolled patients during active infection and tracked them longitudinally.

The chain combines TRBV19 with TRBJ1-1, with 7 bases lining up with TRBD1. The source is a woman under 40 with COVID-19, enrolled during active disease. Sequences were obtained from peripheral blood. The CDR3 loop is CASPPPGGALEAFF. The CDR3 DNA reads TGTGCCAGCCCACCCCCAGGGGGTGCCCTTGAAGCTTTCTTT.